A single TCR beta chain is shown here with its context. Its specificity is unknown. This record comes from a study of lymphopenia after photon versus proton radiotherapy. The CDR3 sequence is 14 residues long. The germline gives CDR1 SGHKS, CDR2 YYEKEE (reference sequence). V gave up 4 bases and J gave up 3 bases; unmatched junction bases: 2. Study results and caveats: Post-nadir diversity loss with photons came from oligoclonal expansion, particularly CD8+ Temra cells.

Measured with immunoSEQ multiplex PCR; TCRdb has only the in-frame clones, and not every one. In the table there are 67,000 or so clones, 87% of which are singletons. This clonotype was obtained from a man at least 80 years old with esophageal cancer. This specimen consisted of peripheral blood, obtained from a patient treated with proton-based radiotherapy. This chain uses TRBV5-5 with TRBJ2-5; TRBD2 matches at 11 bases. The CDR3 here is CASSVTSGKETQYF. CDR3 bases: TGTGCCAGCAGCGTGACTAGCGGGAAAGAGACCCAGTACTTC. The whole variable domain, remainder taken from reference TRBV5-5 and TRBJ2-5, is DAGVTQSPTHLIKTRGQQVTLRCSPISGHKSVSWYQQVLGQGPQFIFQYYEKEERGRGNFPDRFSARQFPNYSSELNVNALLLGDSALYLCASSVTSGKETQYFGPGTRLLVL.